The present entry profiles one T cell receptor beta chain with its context. The antigen remains unidentified. CD45RO-negative cells were positively selected for CCR7, leaving out terminally differentiated effector memory CD45RA+ cells. This entry belongs to a study of shared clonotypes between healthy human individuals. Study-wide results and limits: The study drew on few donors, limiting represented genetic and exposure-history diversity. Larger estimated richness was generally recorded for naive subsets relative to memory subsets.

As handled by the study authors: Filtering was not the same, since immunoSEQ gave junction-only sequences without quality scores. Sequenced by immunoSEQ multiplex PCR; TCRdb stores in-frame clones only, minus some. V and J calls and clone size are as listed in that table; D and trimming were resolved from the DNA. The repertoire has 560,000 or so clones, roughly 96% of them found once; the top ten carry 0.095% to 0.13%. V shed 1 base and J shed 5 bases, with 9 bases lying between them. The CDR3 covers 14 residues. The germline V gene has CDR1 SEHNR and CDR2 FQNEAQ (reference sequence). The sequencing sample was made of naive CD8+ T cells sorted from blood. The source of this sequence is a young woman in good health. The V and J genes are TRBV7-9 and TRBJ1-5, with D perhaps matching TRBD1 (5 bases). The CDR3 region has the DNA TGTGCCAGCAGCTTAGGCGACAGTCATCAGCCCCAGCATTTT. Amino acid sequence: CASSLGDSHQPQHF.